The clone carrying this T cell receptor (beta chain) was found many times. Other DNA sequences in the sample encode the same CDR3. cDNA reverse transcribed from extracted RNA served as the sequencing template. Profiled with immunoSEQ multiplex PCR; TCRdb holds only in-frame clones, not every one. In the table there are 160,000 or so clones, around three fifths of which are singletons. These data are taken from a study of CD8+ T cells in alopecia areata. On the study more broadly: Scoring of treated patients' severity used the percentage of affected scalp area.

The treatment denotes: oral pan-JAK inhibitor, 5-10 mg twice daily. Obtained from alopecia areata patients were lesional scalp punch biopsies along with peripheral blood. Researchers picked out CD4+ and CD8+ T cells from PBMCs by sorting. CDR3 length equals 14 residues. Per the germline V gene, CDR1 is MNHNS and CDR2 is SASEGT. Trimming left V 4 bases short and J 0 bases short, with 6 bases between. The source was CD4+ T cells sorted from blood, collected at week 4, from a patient treated with tofacitinib. The V and J genes are TRBV6-1 and TRBJ1-4; D uncertain. The receptor was derived from a human donor with alopecia areata. CDR3 sequence: CASSGGATNEKLFF. CDR3 nucleotides: TGTGCCAGCAGTGGCGGTGCAACTAATGAAAAACTGTTTTTT.